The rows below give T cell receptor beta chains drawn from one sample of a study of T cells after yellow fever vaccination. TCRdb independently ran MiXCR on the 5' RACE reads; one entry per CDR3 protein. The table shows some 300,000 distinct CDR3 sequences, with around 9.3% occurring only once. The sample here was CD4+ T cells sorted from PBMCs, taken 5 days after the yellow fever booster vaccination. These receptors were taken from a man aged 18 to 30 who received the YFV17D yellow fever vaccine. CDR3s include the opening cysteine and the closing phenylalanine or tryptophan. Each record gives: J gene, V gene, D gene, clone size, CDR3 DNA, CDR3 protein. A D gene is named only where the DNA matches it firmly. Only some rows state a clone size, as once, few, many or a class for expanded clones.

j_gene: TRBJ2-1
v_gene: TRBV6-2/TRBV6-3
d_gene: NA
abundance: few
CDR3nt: TGTGCCAGCAGTCGCGTCGGACTTAGCTCCTACAATGAGCAGTTCTTC
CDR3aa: CASSRVGLSSYNEQFF

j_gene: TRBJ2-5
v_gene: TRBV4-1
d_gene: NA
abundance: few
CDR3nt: TGCGCCAGCAGCCAAGCCCCCGCGGGGGCGCGTTTGGCCCAGTACTTC
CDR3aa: CASSQAPAGARLAQYF

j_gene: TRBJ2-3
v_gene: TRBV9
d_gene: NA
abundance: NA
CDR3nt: TGTGCCAGCAGCGCCTCATCCAACAGGATGGCGCTTAGCACAGATACGCAGTATTTT
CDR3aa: CASSASSNRMALSTDTQYF

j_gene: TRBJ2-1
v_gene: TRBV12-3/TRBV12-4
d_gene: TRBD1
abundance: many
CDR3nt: TGTGCCAGCAGATCCCGACAGGGGACCTACAATGAGCAGTTCTTC
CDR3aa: CASRSRQGTYNEQFF

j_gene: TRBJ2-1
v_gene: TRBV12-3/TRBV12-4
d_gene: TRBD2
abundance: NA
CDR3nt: TGTGCCAGCAGTCCCCAGCGGGGGTTTTACAATGAGCAGTTCTTC
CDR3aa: CASSPQRGFYNEQFF

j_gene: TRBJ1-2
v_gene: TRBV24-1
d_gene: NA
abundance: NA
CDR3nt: TGTGCCACCAGTGATTTCACGGCTAACTATGGCTACACCTTC
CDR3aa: CATSDFTANYGYTF

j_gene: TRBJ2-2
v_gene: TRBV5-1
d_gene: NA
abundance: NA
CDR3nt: TGCGCCAGCAGCTTCCTAGCTTTAGGAAACACCGGGGAGCTGTTTTTT
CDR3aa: CASSFLALGNTGELFF

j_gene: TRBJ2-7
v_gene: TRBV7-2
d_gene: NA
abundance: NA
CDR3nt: TGTGCCAGCAGCTTATTACCGGGTAGCTACGAGCAGTACTTC
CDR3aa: CASSLLPGSYEQYF

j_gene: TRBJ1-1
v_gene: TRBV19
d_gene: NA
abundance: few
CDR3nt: TGTGCCAGTAGTGGGACCATATCGAACACTGAAGCTTTCTTT
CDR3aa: CASSGTISNTEAFF

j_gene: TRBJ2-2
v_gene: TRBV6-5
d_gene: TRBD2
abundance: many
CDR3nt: TGTGCCAGCAGCCGACCTAGCGGGGGTCTCTCCGGGGAGCTGTTTTTT
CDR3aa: CASSRPSGGLSGELFF

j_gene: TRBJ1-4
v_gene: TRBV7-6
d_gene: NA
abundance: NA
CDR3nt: TGTGCCAGCAGCTTACCAGGGACGGCTGAAAAACTGTTTTTT
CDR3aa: CASSLPGTAEKLFF

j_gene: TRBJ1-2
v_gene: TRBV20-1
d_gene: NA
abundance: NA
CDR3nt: TGCAGTGCTAGGGGAGAGGGATTCTCTAACTATGGCTACACCTTC
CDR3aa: CSARGEGFSNYGYTF

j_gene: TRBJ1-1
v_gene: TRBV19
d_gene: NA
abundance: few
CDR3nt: TGTGCCAGTAGTTCCTCAGGTTCCACTGAAGCTTTCTTT
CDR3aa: CASSSSGSTEAFF

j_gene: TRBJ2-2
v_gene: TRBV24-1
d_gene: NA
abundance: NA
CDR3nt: TGTGCCACCAGCACCGCCCGGGGGAACACCGGGGAGCTGTTTTTT
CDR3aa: CATSTARGNTGELFF

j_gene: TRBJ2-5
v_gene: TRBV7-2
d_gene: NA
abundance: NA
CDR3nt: TGTGCCAGCAGCCCGCTCGGAGGGGGGGAGACCCAGTACTTC
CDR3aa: CASSPLGGGETQYF

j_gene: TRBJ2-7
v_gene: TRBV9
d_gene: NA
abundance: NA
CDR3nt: TGTGCCAGCAGCTCATCCGGGACGAACTCCTACGAGCAGTACTTC
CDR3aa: CASSSSGTNSYEQYF

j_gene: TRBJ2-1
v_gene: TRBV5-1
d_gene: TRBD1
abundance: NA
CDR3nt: TGCGCCAGCAGCTTTCAGGCCGGACAGGGGATCAATGAGCAGTTCTTC
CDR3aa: CASSFQAGQGINEQFF

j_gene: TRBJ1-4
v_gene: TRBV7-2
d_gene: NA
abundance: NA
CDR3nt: TGTGCCAGCAGCTTTCAGGGACGTCGTGAAAAACTGTTTTTT
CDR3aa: CASSFQGRREKLFF

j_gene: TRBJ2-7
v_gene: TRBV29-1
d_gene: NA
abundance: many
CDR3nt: TGCAGCGTTGGGCACGGAACCTACGAGCAGTACTTC
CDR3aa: CSVGHGTYEQYF

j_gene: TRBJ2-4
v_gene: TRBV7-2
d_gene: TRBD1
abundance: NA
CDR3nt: TGTGCCAGCAGCTCCAATCCCGGGACAGGGTTTCCCGGAAACATTCAGTACTTC
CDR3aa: CASSSNPGTGFPGNIQYF

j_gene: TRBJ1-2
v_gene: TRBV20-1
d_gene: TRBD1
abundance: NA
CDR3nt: TGCAGTGCTAGAGATCGTAGGACAGGGGGGTCCTATGGCTACACCTTC
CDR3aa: CSARDRRTGGSYGYTF

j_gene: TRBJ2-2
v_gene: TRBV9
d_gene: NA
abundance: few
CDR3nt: TGTGCCAGCAGCGTAGGTTACCGGGACACCGGGGAGCTGTTTTTT
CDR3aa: CASSVGYRDTGELFF

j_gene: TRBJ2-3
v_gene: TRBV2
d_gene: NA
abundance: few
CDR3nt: TGTGCCAGCAGTGTATACCCTCTCACAGATACGCAGTATTTT
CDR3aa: CASSVYPLTDTQYF

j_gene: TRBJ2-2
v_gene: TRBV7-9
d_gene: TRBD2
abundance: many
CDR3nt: TGTGCCAGCAGCCGCCCAGCGGGGGAGACCACCGGGGAGCTGTTTTTT
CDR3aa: CASSRPAGETTGELFF

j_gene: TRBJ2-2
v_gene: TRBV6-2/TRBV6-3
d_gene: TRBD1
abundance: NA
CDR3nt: TGTGCCAGCGGCGACAGGGTGACCGGGGAGCTGTTTTTT
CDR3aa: CASGDRVTGELFF

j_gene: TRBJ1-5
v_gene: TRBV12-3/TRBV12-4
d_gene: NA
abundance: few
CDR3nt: TGTGCCAGCAGTTTCTCCCCCAATCAGCCCCAGCATTTT
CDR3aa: CASSFSPNQPQHF

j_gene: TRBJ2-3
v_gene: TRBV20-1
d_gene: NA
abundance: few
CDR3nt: TGCAGTGAGGGTCCCACAGATACGCAGTATTTT
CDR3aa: CSEGPTDTQYF

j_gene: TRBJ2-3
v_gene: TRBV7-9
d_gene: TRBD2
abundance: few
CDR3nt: TGTGCCAGCAGCCACGGGGACGGACTAGTTGTGGATACGCAGTATTTT
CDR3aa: CASSHGDGLVVDTQYF

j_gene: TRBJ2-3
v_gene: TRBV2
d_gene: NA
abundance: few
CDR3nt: TGTGCCAGCAGCGGATACGGGACTTCCCAGTATTTT
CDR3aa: CASSGYGTSQYF

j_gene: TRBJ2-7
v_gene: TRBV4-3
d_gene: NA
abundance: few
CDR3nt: TGCGCCAGCAGCCAAGAACCCCCCCGCGGGGGCCACTCCTACGAGCAGTACTTC
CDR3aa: CASSQEPPRGGHSYEQYF

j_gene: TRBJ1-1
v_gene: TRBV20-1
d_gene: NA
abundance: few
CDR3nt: TGCAGTGCTCCCTCCAGGAGGGGGACTGAAGCTTTCTTT
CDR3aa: CSAPSRRGTEAFF

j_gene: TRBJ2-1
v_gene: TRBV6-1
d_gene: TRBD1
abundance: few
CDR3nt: TGTGCCAGCAGTGAACAACAGGGGTTTCATGAGCAGTTCTTC
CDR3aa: CASSEQQGFHEQFF

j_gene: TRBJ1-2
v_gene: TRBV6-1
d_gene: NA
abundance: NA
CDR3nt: TGTGCCAGCAGTGGGTCCTATTATGGCTACACCTTC
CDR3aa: CASSGSYYGYTF

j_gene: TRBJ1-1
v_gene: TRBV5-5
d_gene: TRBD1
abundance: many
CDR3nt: TGTGCCAGCAGCGGGCTGACAGGGTCGTTGGACACTGAAGCTTTCTTT
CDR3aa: CASSGLTGSLDTEAFF

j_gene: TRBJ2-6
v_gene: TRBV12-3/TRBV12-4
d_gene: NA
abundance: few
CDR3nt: TGTGCCAGCAGTAGGGCAGCTGGGGCCAACGTCCTGACTTTC
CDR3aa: CASSRAAGANVLTF

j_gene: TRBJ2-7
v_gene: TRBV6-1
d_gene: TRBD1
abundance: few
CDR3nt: TGTGCCAGCAGAGAACCAGGGGGCAACGAGCAGTACTTC
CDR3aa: CASREPGGNEQYF

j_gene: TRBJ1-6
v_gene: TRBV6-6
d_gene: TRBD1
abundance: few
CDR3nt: TGTGCCAGCACTCGTCAGGGGGCGGGGTCACCCCTCCACTTT
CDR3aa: CASTRQGAGSPLHF

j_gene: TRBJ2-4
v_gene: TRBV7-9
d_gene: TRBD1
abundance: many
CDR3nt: TGTGCCAGCAGCCAGCCGGGACAGGGGATTTCTCTAGCCAAAAACATTCAGTACTTC
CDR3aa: CASSQPGQGISLAKNIQYF